The next 20 T cell receptor beta chains were all read from a single sample in a study of blood T cell repertoires in COVID-19. Libraries were prepared by immunoSEQ multiplex PCR; TCRdb keeps only in-frame clonotypes and omits some of them. The sample contains nearly 250,000 clones, over 80% of which appear only once. The sample consisted of PBMCs or T cells enriched from blood (not recorded which). The receptors here all came from a man over 45 who had been exposed to COVID-19.

About this clone itself: The same CDR3 also results from other DNA sequences found in this sample. The chain couples TRBV7-9 to TRBJ1-5; no clear D gene. Germline V gene data show CDR1 as SEHNR and CDR2 as FQNEAQ (reference sequence). V lost 1 base and J lost 7, with 11 bases in between. This CDR3 spans 14 amino acids. The CDR3 nucleotides read TGTGCCAGCAGCTTAGATAACAGTAGGCAGCCCCAGCATTTT. Translated, it gives CASSLDNSRQPQHF.

This chain connects TRBV5-1 to TRBJ1-1; D might be TRBD1 (6 bases). Trimming removed 1 base from V and 3 bases from J, with 13 bases in between. The CDR3 totals 15 residues. Germline V gene sequence: CDR1 SGHRS, CDR2 YFSETQ. CDR3 sequence (DNA): TGCGCCAGCAGCTTGTGGGGGGGCGAGGACACTGAAGCTTTCTTT. Amino acids: CASSLWGGEDTEAFF.

This chain joins TRBV7-2 and TRBJ1-4, with 8 bases identical to TRBD1. Germline CDR1 SGHTA, CDR2 FQGNSA. Germline trimming cut 3 bases from V and 7 bases from J; bases unmatched to any gene: 4. The CDR3 covers 14 residues. The CDR3 sequence is CASSFRTGGEKLFF. CDR3 nucleotide sequence: TGTGCCAGCAGCTTTCGTACAGGGGGTGAAAAACTGTTTTTT.

This clone was counted between two and nine times. This chain links TRBV30 with TRBJ1-4; D ambiguous. V lost 1 base, J lost 7 bases, and 10 bases lay in between. This CDR3 spans 13 amino acids. Germline assignment: CDR1 GTSNPN and CDR2 SVGIG (reference sequence). CDR3 DNA: TGTGCCTGGAGTGGGGCACTGGGTGAAAAACTGTTTTTT. Its translation is CAWSGALGEKLFF.

The table lists this clone with many counts. The genes are TRBV3-1 (or the pseudogene TRBV3-2) and TRBJ1-1, with D uncertain. CDR3 size: 15 residues. Trimming took off 1 base at V and 2 bases at J, with 11 bases between the two ends. CDR1 is LGHDT and CDR2 is YNNKEL in the germline V gene (reference sequence). Here the CDR3 DNA reads TGTGCCAGCAGCCAAGCCCGACACGACAACACTGAAGCTTTCTTT. This sequence encodes CASSQARHDNTEAFF.

This sequence joins TRBV5-4 and TRBJ1-2; the D gene is possibly TRBD1 (6 bases). The CDR3 sequence is 19 residues long. V lost 2 bases and J 0 bases, leaving 23 bases between the germline ends. Germline V gene lookup returns CDR1 SGHNT and CDR2 YYREEE (reference sequence). In nucleotides, the CDR3 is TGTGCCAGCAGCTTAGAAGGGGGTAGAGGTTGGGGACCTAACTATGGCTACACCTTC. Translation gives CASSLEGGRGWGPNYGYTF.

This chain connects TRBV19 to TRBJ1-2; 8 nucleotides line up with TRBD1. The CDR3 is made up of 15 amino acids. Germline CDR1 reads LNHDA; CDR2 reads SQIVND (reference sequence). The V gene end was trimmed by 1 base and the J gene end by 4 bases; junction bases not matched to a gene: 5. CDR3: CASSIVAGGFYGYTF. In nucleotides, the CDR3 is TGTGCCAGTAGTATAGTCGCAGGGGGCTTCTATGGCTACACCTTC.

The rearrangement uses TRBV27 and TRBJ2-1; tentative D call: TRBD1 (6 bases). In germline, CDR1 is MNHEY, CDR2 SMNVEV (reference sequence). The V and J ends lost 4 bases and 8 bases respectively, with 21 bases between them. The CDR3 runs 16 residues. The CDR3 DNA reads as TGTGCCAGCAGTTACACCCCAGGGGTGGGTTGGTATGAGCAGTTCTTC. Translating gives CASSYTPGVGWYEQFF.

The V call is TRBV5-1, the J call TRBJ2-7, with 9 bases identical to TRBD1. J gave up 7 bases and V 5 bases, and 10 bases lay outside the gene matches. CDR1 and CDR2 (germline): SGHRS, YFSETQ. The CDR3 is made up of 14 amino acids. CDR3 sequence reads: CASRPGTGIWEQYF. In DNA form, the CDR3 reads TGCGCCAGCAGACCCGGGACAGGGATTTGGGAGCAGTACTTC.

The chain is built from TRBV6-4 and TRBJ1-5; D is possibly TRBD1 (5 bases). The CDR3 consists of 16 residues. Trimming removed 5 bases at V and 0 bases at J, with 14 bases between. CDR1 is MRHNA and CDR2 is SNTAGT in the germline V gene. CDR3 sequence: CASSILRQGSNQPQHF. CDR3 nucleotides: TGTGCCAGCAGTATCCTCAGGCAGGGTAGCAATCAGCCCCAGCATTTT.

The V call is TRBV13, the J call TRBJ1-6; D is ambiguous. The CDR3 spans 15 residues. V gave up 3 bases and J gave up 8 bases, with 14 bases separating them. CDR1 and CDR2 (germline): PRHDT, FYEKMQ (reference sequence). The CDR3 nucleotides are TGTGCCAGCAGCTTCGGAGGTTATACGGATTCACCCCTCCACTTT. Amino acids: CASSFGGYTDSPLHF.

In this sample, this clone turned up once. The chain links TRBV5-1 to TRBJ2-1, with 12 bases that match TRBD2. The J segment lost 5 bases and the V segment lost 4 bases, leaving 4 bases of the junction unmatched. Germline-derived CDR1 and CDR2 are SGHRS and YFSETQ. This CDR3 spans 15 amino acids. CDR3 bases: TGCGCCAGCAGCCCACGGACTAGCGGGAACAATGAGCAGTTCTTC. Translated, it gives CASSPRTSGNNEQFF.

The rearrangement links TRBV28 to TRBJ1-1, with D perhaps TRBD1 (6 bases). The V end was cut by 9 bases, the J end by 7 bases, with 18 bases between. Germline-derived CDR1 and CDR2 are MDHEN and SYDVKM. This CDR3 spans 13 amino acids. CDR3 bases: TGTGCCAGTAATACAGGGTTCTTGGGTGAAGCTTTCTTT. It translates to CASNTGFLGEAFF.

The chain employs TRBV18 and TRBJ1-6; no definite D call. V was trimmed by 1 base and J by 4 bases, leaving 5 bases between them. The CDR3 consists of 14 residues. Germline V gives CDR1 KGHSH, CDR2 LQKENI. The CDR3: CASSPRGYNSPLHF. CDR3 nucleotides: TGTGCCAGCTCACCACGCGGATATAATTCACCCCTCCACTTT. Using reference TRBV18 and TRBJ1-6 for the parts outside the CDR3, the full variable domain is NAGVMQNPRHLVRRRGQEARLRCSPMKGHSHVYWYRQLPEEGLKFMVYLQKENIIDESGMPKERFSAEFPKEGPSILRIQQVVRGDSAAYFCASSPRGYNSPLHFGNGTRLTVT.

The chain combines TRBV28 with TRBJ2-3; 9 bases fit TRBD2. Germline values: CDR1 MDHEN, CDR2 SYDVKM. V shed 2 bases, J shed 6 bases, and the junction held 15 bases outside the gene matches. The CDR3 runs to 18 residues. In nucleotides, the CDR3 is TGTGCCAGCAGTTTAAGGTTGGCGCTAGCGGGACCTTTCGATACGCAGTATTTT. It is translated as CASSLRLALAGPFDTQYF.

The chain couples TRBV27 to TRBJ1-2; tentative D call: TRBD1 (5 bases). Germline CDR1 and CDR2: MNHEY and SMNVEV (reference sequence). V gave up 2 bases and J gave up 4 bases, with 11 bases separating them. This CDR3 is 14 amino acids long. CDR3 sequence reads: CASSLRGIGYGYTF. CDR3 DNA: TGTGCCAGCAGTTTAAGGGGTATCGGCTATGGCTACACCTTC.

The chain joins TRBV5-6 to TRBJ2-3; 7 bases align to TRBD1. V lost 4 bases and J lost 3; bases outside the gene matches: 5. This CDR3 spans 14 amino acids. CDR1 is SGHDT, CDR2 YYEEEE, per germline. The CDR3 nucleotides read TGTGCCAGCAGCCCGGACAGGTTGACAGATACGCAGTATTTT. Translation: CASSPDRLTDTQYF.

This chain links TRBV28 with TRBJ2-7, with D maybe TRBD1 (8 bases). Trimming removed 5 bases from V and 7 bases from J, with 18 bases in between. CDR1 is MDHEN, CDR2 SYDVKM, per germline. CDR3 size: 14 residues. The DNA for the CDR3 is TGTGCCAGCAGTGAAACAGGGGGGGTAGAAGAGCAGTACGTC. Amino acids: CASSETGGVEEQYV.

The V call is TRBV27, the J call TRBJ2-3; possible D gene TRBD2, 5 bases. Germline CDR1 reads MNHEY; CDR2 reads SMNVEV (reference sequence). The CDR3 sequence is 18 residues long. The V gene lost 2 bases and the J gene lost 2 bases, with 20 bases spanning the gap. The CDR3, as DNA: TGTGCCAGCAGTTTAGACCCGCCCGCGAGGGTCCCCACAGATACGCAGTATTTT. It translates to CASSLDPPARVPTDTQYF.

V is TRBV5-1 and J is TRBJ2-2; the D gene is possibly TRBD2 (5 bases). CDR3 length equals 16 residues. Trimming stripped 5 bases from V and 6 bases from J, with 20 bases between. CDR1 SGHRS and CDR2 YFSETQ come from the germline V gene. The CDR3 loop is CASRAGPGLVPGELFF. CDR3 DNA sequence: TGCGCCAGCAGGGCGGGTCCGGGCCTTGTCCCCGGGGAGCTGTTTTTT.